These T cell receptor beta chains were read from a single sample in a study of blood T cell repertoires in COVID-19. The repertoire was sequenced with immunoSEQ multiplex PCR; TCRdb's copy has only in-frame clones and lacks some. The data show about 180,000 clones, with roughly four fifths seen just once and approximately 7% held by the top ten. The specimen was peripheral blood. The receptors come from a human donor in a cohort sampled during active COVID-19. CDR3s include the opening cysteine and the closing phenylalanine or tryptophan. A D gene is named only where the DNA matches it firmly. Clone size is stated in some rows and not others, as once, few, many or a class when expanded.

TRBV25-1	-	TRBJ1-4	-	TGTGCCAGCAGTGATCCGGGACTTTTCGGAGATGAAAAACTGTTTTTT	CASSDPGLFGDEKLFF
TRBV6-4	-	TRBJ2-7	-	TGTGCCAGCAGTGAAACAGGGTATGGCGAGCAGTACTTC	CASSETGYGEQYF
TRBV6-2/TRBV6-3	TRBD1	TRBJ1-2	-	TGTGCCAGCAGTCAAGGGACAGGATACTATGGCTACACCTTC	CASSQGTGYYGYTF
TRBV5-1	-	TRBJ2-2	-	TGCGCCAGCAGCTTGGAACGGACCGGGGAGCTGTTTTTT	CASSLERTGELFF
TRBV7-9	-	TRBJ1-2	-	TGTGCCAGCAGCTTAGTGGGGCAGGGGAACTATGGCTACACCTTC	CASSLVGQGNYGYTF
TRBV19	TRBD1	TRBJ1-1	-	TGTGCCAGTAGTACCGGGACAGAAAACACTGAAGCTTTCTTT	CASSTGTENTEAFF
TRBV7-6	TRBD1	TRBJ2-2	-	TGTGCCAGCAGCTTAGCACGGACAGGGTCCGGGGAGCTGTTTTTT	CASSLARTGSGELFF
TRBV6-1	TRBD1	TRBJ2-6	-	TGTGCCAGCAGCGAAACGGGACAGCTACCCATCTCTGGGGCCAACGTCCTGACTTTC	CASSETGQLPISGANVLTF
TRBV19	-	TRBJ1-4	-	TGTGCCAGTAGTATAGGCCTGAGCGATGAAAAACTGTTTTTT	CASSIGLSDEKLFF
TRBV27	TRBD1	TRBJ1-4	-	TGTGCCAGCAGCCCTCGACAGGGACTTAATGAAAAACTGTTTTTT	CASSPRQGLNEKLFF
TRBV28	TRBD1	TRBJ1-2	-	TGTGCCAGCAGTCCCCTGGACAGGGATTCTGGCTACACCTTC	CASSPLDRDSGYTF
TRBV6-6	-	TRBJ1-4	-	TGTGCCAGCAGTCGCGGGGGAAACGAAAAACTGTTTTTT	CASSRGGNEKLFF
TRBV5-1	TRBD1	TRBJ2-7	-	TGCGCCAGCAGGGAAGGGACAGACCTCTCCTACGAGCAGTACTTC	CASREGTDLSYEQYF
TRBV11-2	TRBD1	TRBJ2-7	once	TGTGCCAGCAGCTTATCCCTAGGGACAGGGGGCCACGAGCAGTACTTC	CASSLSLGTGGHEQYF
TRBV5-1	TRBD2	TRBJ2-3	-	TGCGCCAGCAGCTTGGCGGGACTAGGGGTAGATACGCAGTATTTT	CASSLAGLGVDTQYF
TRBV5-4	-	TRBJ1-1	many	TGTGCCAGCAGCTTGGTGGCAGGGGAATTCGCTGAAGCTTTCTTT	CASSLVAGEFAEAFF
TRBV5-5	TRBD1	TRBJ1-2	-	TGTGCCAGCAGCTGGGGGACAGGGCTCTATGGCTACACCTTC	CASSWGTGLYGYTF
TRBV30	-	TRBJ1-2	-	TGTGCCTGGAGGGGCATTGGGGAGGGCTACACCTTC	CAWRGIGEGYTF
TRBV5-4	TRBD2	TRBJ2-7	-	TGTGCCAGCAGCGGGCCCCGACTAGCGGGTAACTCCTACGAGCAGTACTTC	CASSGPRLAGNSYEQYF
TRBV19	TRBD1	TRBJ2-3	-	TGTGCCAGTAGTCCCGACAGGGGTAGCACAGATACGCAGTATTTT	CASSPDRGSTDTQYF
TRBV10-1	-	TRBJ2-7	once	TGCGCCAGCAGTGATAGTAGCGGCCCTTACGAGCAGTACTTC	CASSDSSGPYEQYF
TRBV6-6	TRBD2	TRBJ2-1	-	TGTGCCAGCAGTTACATCCGGACTAGTCATGAGCAGTTCTTC	CASSYIRTSHEQFF
TRBV7-9	TRBD1	TRBJ1-1	-	TGTGCCAGCAGCTTCGGACAGGGGGGCACTGAAGCTTTCTTT	CASSFGQGGTEAFF
TRBV7-2	TRBD2	TRBJ2-7	-	TGTGCCAGCAGCAGCGGGAGGGTAGGGGGGTACGAGCAGTACTTC	CASSSGRVGGYEQYF
TRBV5-1	TRBD1	TRBJ1-6	-	TGCGCCAGCAGCTCCTGGGGGGACAGCAATAATTCACCCCTCCACTTT	CASSSWGDSNNSPLHF
TRBV19	-	TRBJ2-6	-	TGTGCCAGTAGTATAATCGAAGCCGGGGCCAACGTCCTGACTTTC	CASSIIEAGANVLTF
TRBV7-2	-	TRBJ1-4	-	TGTGCCAGCAGCCTACGACCGCAGGGGCTTAACGAAAAACTGTTTTTT	CASSLRPQGLNEKLFF
TRBV27	-	TRBJ2-2	few	TGTGCCAGCAGTCCCCGGCGGTTGTACACCGGGGAGCTGTTTTTT	CASSPRRLYTGELFF
TRBV24-1	-	TRBJ2-2	-	TGTGCCACCAGTGCAAAACAGGGATCAGAACCAACAGTGGCCGGGGAGCTGTTTTTT	CATSAKQGSEPTVAGELFF
TRBV7-8	-	TRBJ2-5	-	TGTGCCAGCAGCTTACCGCCGGGTGCACTTTTCGAGACCCAGTACTTC	CASSLPPGALFETQYF
TRBV15	-	TRBJ1-5	-	TGTGCCACCAGCGGAATTCGGGGCAATCAGCCCCAGCATTTT	CATSGIRGNQPQHF
TRBV7-9	TRBD1	TRBJ2-2	-	TGTGCCAGCAGCCCCGCTCCGGGACAGGGGACCACCGGGGAGCTGTTTTTT	CASSPAPGQGTTGELFF
TRBV30	-	TRBJ2-1	-	TGTGCCTGGAGTGCAGAATCAGGGGGGCCCTTCTTC	CAWSAESGGPFF
TRBV30	-	TRBJ1-2	-	TGTGCCTGGAGTGTTCCGGGTAACTATGGCTACACCTTC	CAWSVPGNYGYTF
TRBV7-2	-	TRBJ2-2	once	TGTGCCAGCAGTACCTTTAACAGGGCCAACACCGGGGAGCTGTTTTTT	CASSTFNRANTGELFF
TRBV6-5	-	TRBJ2-7	-	TGTGCCAGCAGTAAGTCGGGGTACGAGCAGTACTTC	CASSKSGYEQYF
TRBV11-2	TRBD2	TRBJ2-3	-	TGTGCCAGCAGCTTGGGGACTAGCGGAAACACAGATACGCAGTATTTT	CASSLGTSGNTDTQYF
TRBV7-9	-	TRBJ2-7	-	TGTGCCAGCACCCCCGCCAGGGGGGCTGATACCGAGCAGTACTTC	CASTPARGADTEQYF
TRBV5-4	-	TRBJ2-7	-	TGTGCCAGCAGCTCGCAAACTAGTATCTACGAGCAGTACTTC	CASSSQTSIYEQYF
TRBV4-1	-	TRBJ1-5	-	TGCGCCAGCAGCCAAGATGAGGGCGGCGGGCAGCCCCAGCATTTT	CASSQDEGGGQPQHF
TRBV7-2	-	TRBJ2-5	-	TGTGCCAGCAGGACGGGTCTTGGGGAGACCCAGTACTTC	CASRTGLGETQYF
TRBV5-1	TRBD1	TRBJ2-7	once	TGCGCCAGCAGCTTGCCAGGGGGCAGCTACGAGCAGTACTTC	CASSLPGGSYEQYF
TRBV21-1	-	TRBJ2-1	-	TGTGCCACGGGGTTTTGGCAGTTCTTC	CATGFWQFF
TRBV19	-	TRBJ1-2	few	TGTGCCAGTATCTATGAGGGCGGCTACACCTTC	CASIYEGGYTF
TRBV5-6	-	TRBJ1-5	-	TGTGCCAGCAGCTTGGGTAGAGGGCCCCAGCCCCAGCATTTT	CASSLGRGPQPQHF
TRBV10-3	-	TRBJ1-2	-	TGTGCCATCATGGTAGAGGGAGGGGTAGACTATGGCTACACCTTC	CAIMVEGGVDYGYTF
TRBV5-1	TRBD1	TRBJ2-3	once	TGCGCCAGCAGCTGGACAGGGGGGACAGATACGCAGTATTTT	CASSWTGGTDTQYF
TRBV5-1	-	TRBJ2-7	-	TGCGCCAGCAGCTTAGAGGTCTTTGGAGCCTACGAGCAGTACTTC	CASSLEVFGAYEQYF
TRBV7-3	-	TRBJ2-1	-	TGTGCCAGCAGCCTGGGCGGCGGGGGCCCCCACAATGAGCAGTTCTTC	CASSLGGGGPHNEQFF
TRBV4-1	-	TRBJ1-6	-	TGCGCCAGCAGCCAAGAAGTTCAGGGCTCGGGCTCACCCCTCCACTTT	CASSQEVQGSGSPLHF
TRBV30	TRBD1	TRBJ1-3	-	TGTGCCTGGAGTTCAGGGGGGAACACCATATATTTT	CAWSSGGNTIYF
TRBV10-1	-	TRBJ1-1	-	TGCGCCAGCAGTCAGTCCTTGGGGGGCACTGAAGCTTTCTTT	CASSQSLGGTEAFF
TRBV25-1	TRBD1	TRBJ1-2	-	TGTGCCAGCAGCCACGGGACAGGGGATGGCTACACCTTC	CASSHGTGDGYTF
TRBV19	TRBD1	TRBJ2-1	-	TGTGCCAGTACCGCTGACAGGGGGCCCTACAGTGAGCAGTTCTTC	CASTADRGPYSEQFF
TRBV24-1	-	TRBJ2-3	-	TGTGCCACCAGTGATTCACGGGGAACAGATACGCAGTATTTT	CATSDSRGTDTQYF
TRBV7-2	-	TRBJ1-2	-	TGTGCCAGCAGCTTGCCTGTATCAGTCTATGGCTACACCTTC	CASSLPVSVYGYTF